This TCR beta chain emerged from a study of T cell clonality in common variable immunodeficiency. The CDR3 length is 16 residues. J lost 4 bases, V lost 0 bases, and 5 bases had no gene match. The germline V gene encodes CDR1 SGHTA and CDR2 FQGNSA. This clone occurred many times. Its antigen is undetermined. The read comes to an end 3 residues before the CDR3 does, leaving the germline J gene to fill in the end. This table comes from immunoSEQ multiplex PCR, and its TCRdb copy is limited to in-frame clones, with some not included. The data show some 38,000 clones, none appearing only once, with 8% to 10% held by the ten largest. Study-wide results and caveats: In common variable immunodeficiency, TCR beta chains reportedly carried fewer deletions and N-nucleotide insertions. Authors noted CVID clonality's cause needs subpopulation repertoire sequencing.

The rearrangement links TRBV7-2 to TRBJ2-2; 7 bases map to TRBD1. The specimen sequenced was peripheral blood mononuclear cells. The receptor was derived from a person aged 18 to 69 in good health. The chain's CDR3 is CASSLAFNRGTGELFF. The part of the CDR3 DNA that was read is TGTGCCAGCAGCTTAGCCTTTAACAGGGGCACCGGGGAG. The full variable domain, rest sourced from reference TRBV7-2 and TRBJ2-2, is GAGVSQSPSNKVTEKGKDVELRCDPISGHTALYWYRQSLGQGLEFLIYFQGNSAPDKSGLPSDRFSAERTGGSVSTLTIQRTQQEDSAVYLCASSLAFNRGTGELFFGEGSRLTVL.